This T cell receptor (beta chain) was sequenced during a study of blood T cell repertoires in COVID-19. For the study at large: Sites across the United States, Italy and Spain contributed samples from acute and convalescent COVID-19.

Symptom resolution, clearance, or two negative PCRs marked donors in Cohort 3 as recovered. The repertoire was sequenced with immunoSEQ multiplex PCR; TCRdb's copy has only in-frame clones and lacks some. Among around 250,000 clones listed, 70% to 90% were seen once. The CDR3 has 16 residues. From germline, CDR1 is SGDLS and CDR2 YYNGEE. V lost 0 bases, J lost 1 base, and 14 bases lay in between. The chain has TRBV9 and TRBJ2-7, with D perhaps TRBD1 (5 bases). This sequence originates from a woman aged 45-65 years who had recovered from COVID-19. The specimen was PBMCs or T cells enriched from blood (not recorded which). For the CDR3, the DNA is TGTGCCAGCAGCGTAGGGGTGAGGACACAATCCTACGAGCAGTACTTC. Translated, it gives CASSVGVRTQSYEQYF.